One sample yielded the 6 T cell receptor beta chains listed below, sequenced in a study of OX40 agonist ivuxolimab in advanced cancers. Libraries were made using the immunoSEQ multiplex PCR assay. Held by TCRdb, this immuneACCESS table contains in-frame sequences only and omits some clones. Under half of the omission traces to an unresolved V gene where checked; the cause of the rest is unknown. Recorded for this sample are tens of thousands of clones; about 92% of them occurred a single time. In total, the top ten clones hold 13% to 15% of the sample. Sequenced material: CD4+ or CD8+ T cells sorted from blood, taken in a trial of the OX40 agonist ivuxolimab. The receptor source for this set is an adult with an advanced solid tumor such as melanoma, head and neck, liver or kidney cancer.

With regard to this clone: Other DNA sequences within the sample encode an identical CDR3. This chain links TRBV7-3 with TRBJ1-1, with D uncertain. The V gene's germline CDR1 is SGHTA and CDR2 FQGTGA. Trimming took 5 bases from V and 5 from J, leaving 12 bases between them. The CDR3 consists of 13 residues. The CDR3 is CASSPGGKTEAFF. The CDR3 DNA reads TGTGCCAGCAGCCCCGGAGGGAAGACTGAAGCTTTCTTT.

This chain uses TRBV29-1 with TRBJ1-1; no clear D gene. With 7 bases removed from V and 2 bases from J, the gap between germline ends came to 14 bases. This CDR3 region has 13 residues. CDR1 and CDR2 (germline): SQVTM, ANQGSEA. The CDR3: CSACPVGNTEAFF. The CDR3 nucleotides read TGCAGCGCCTGCCCCGTGGGAAACACTGAAGCTTTCTTT.

The DNA for the CDR3 is TGTGCCAGCAGCATAACTAGCGGGGGCACAGATACGCAGTATTTT. It codes for CASSITSGGTDTQYF. This chain joins TRBV9 and TRBJ2-3; 10 positions match TRBD2. The CDR3 has 15 residues. The trim removed 4 bases at V and 1 base at J, leaving 3 bases unmatched. Germline V gives CDR1 SGDLS, CDR2 YYNGEE.

DNA for the CDR3: TGTGCCAGTAGTACCTCCGGGAGCTCCTACGAGCAGTACTTC. Translated: CASSTSGSSYEQYF. V usage is TRBV19 and J usage is TRBJ2-7, with D possibly matching TRBD2 (6 bases). The V and J ends lost 4 bases and 0 bases respectively, with 10 bases between them. In germline, CDR1 is LNHDA, CDR2 SQIVND (reference sequence). The CDR3 is 14 residues long.

This rearrangement joins TRBV19 to TRBJ2-7; TRBD2 agrees at 9 bases. The CDR3 runs to 15 residues. Unmatched junction bases numbered 3, after V lost 1 base and J lost 2 bases. Germline CDR1 and CDR2: LNHDA and SQIVND (reference sequence). CDR3 sequence reads: CASSIAPSGTYEQYF. The CDR3 region has the DNA TGTGCCAGTAGTATAGCTCCTAGCGGGACCTACGAGCAGTACTTC. Full variable domain (remainder filled in from reference TRBV19 and TRBJ2-7): DGGITQSPKYLFRKEGQNVTLSCEQNLNHDAMYWYRQDPGQGLRLIYYSQIVNDFQKGDIAEGYSVSREKKESFPLTVTSAQKNPTAFYLCASSIAPSGTYEQYFGPGTRLTVT.

This clone is a singleton in its sample. The V and J genes are TRBV27 and TRBJ1-4; TRBD1 aligns across 10 bases. The V and J ends lost 1 base and 5 bases, in that order; junction bases with no gene match: 4. The germline V gene encodes CDR1 MNHEY and CDR2 SMNVEV (reference sequence). The CDR3 contains 16 residues. Here the CDR3 DNA reads TGTGCCAGCAGTTTATTGAGGACAGGGGGGAATGAAAAACTGTTTTTT. It specifies CASSLLRTGGNEKLFF.